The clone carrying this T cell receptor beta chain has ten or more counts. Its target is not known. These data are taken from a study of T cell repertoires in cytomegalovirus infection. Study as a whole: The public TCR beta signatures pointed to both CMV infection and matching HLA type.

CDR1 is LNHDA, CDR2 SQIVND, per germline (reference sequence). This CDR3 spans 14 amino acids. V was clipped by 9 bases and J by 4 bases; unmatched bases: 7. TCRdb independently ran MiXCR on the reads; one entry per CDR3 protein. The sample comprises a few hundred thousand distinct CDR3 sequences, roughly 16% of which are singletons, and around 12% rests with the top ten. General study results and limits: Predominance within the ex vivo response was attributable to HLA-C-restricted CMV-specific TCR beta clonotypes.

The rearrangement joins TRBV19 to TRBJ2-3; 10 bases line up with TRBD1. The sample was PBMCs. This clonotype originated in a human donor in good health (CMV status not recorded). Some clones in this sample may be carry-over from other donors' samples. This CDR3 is CASKPGTGADTQYF. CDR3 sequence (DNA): TGTGCCAGCAAACCCGGGACAGGGGCAGATACGCAGTATTTT.